The 6 T cell receptor beta chains given below trace back to one sample, sequenced in a study of T cells in tuberculosis. The repertoire was sequenced with immunoSEQ multiplex PCR; TCRdb's copy has only in-frame clones and lacks some. Of around 41,000 clones listed, approximately 94% are singletons. Specimen: PBMCs. The receptors were gathered from a donor between 10 and 35 years old with latent tuberculosis or without tuberculosis infection. Some clones in this sample may be carry-over from other donors' samples.

The chain couples TRBV7-3 to TRBJ2-3; 7 nucleotides match TRBD1. The V gene's germline CDR1 is SGHTA and CDR2 FQGTGA. V lost 5 bases, J lost 2 bases, and 4 bases stayed unmatched. There are 14 residues in the CDR3. The CDR3 protein is CASSRGQLTDTQYF. The CDR3, as DNA: TGTGCCAGCAGCCGGGGACAGCTCACAGATACGCAGTATTTT.

The chain employs TRBV9 and TRBJ2-1; TRBD2 might be the D (6 bases). This CDR3 has 15 amino acids. Trimming removed 4 bases at V and 5 bases at J, with 16 bases between. Looked up from germline, CDR1 is SGDLS and CDR2 is YYNGEE. The DNA of the CDR3 is TGTGCCAGCAGCCCCGGGGGACGGGCCGACAATGAGCAGTTCTTC. Its protein is CASSPGGRADNEQFF. Together with reference TRBV9 and TRBJ2-1, the CDR3 gives the full variable domain: DSGVTQTPKHLITATGQRVTLRCSPRSGDLSVYWYQQSLDQGLQFLIQYYNGEERAKGNILERFSAQQFPDLHSELNLSSLELGDSALYFCASSPGGRADNEQFFGPGTRLTVL.

The chain uses TRBV27 and TRBJ1-5; TRBD1 agrees at 7 bases. Unmatched junction bases numbered 9, after V lost 8 bases and J lost 5 bases. This CDR3 contains 14 residues. Germline CDR1 and CDR2: MNHEY and SMNVEV (reference sequence). The CDR3 nucleotides are TGTGCCAGCGGGAAGGGGGCATCGGATCAGCCCCAGCATTTT. Its translation: CASGKGASDQPQHF.

This sequence joins TRBV5-1 and TRBJ1-1; 7 nucleotides agree with TRBD1. Losses at the gene ends were 4 bases for V and 5 bases for J; bases not matched to a gene: 14. This CDR3 is 16 amino acids long. Germline values: CDR1 SGHRS, CDR2 YFSETQ. The CDR3 sequence: CASSLAAQGRGTEAFF. The CDR3 bases are TGCGCCAGCAGCCTGGCGGCGCAGGGCAGGGGGACTGAAGCTTTCTTT.

This rearrangement joins TRBV11-1 to TRBJ2-7; 8 positions agree with TRBD1. With V trimmed by 3 bases and J by 2 bases, 3 bases remained unmatched. The CDR3 sequence is 14 residues long. The germline CDR1 and CDR2 sequences are SGHAT and FQDESV (reference sequence). The CDR3 DNA follows: TGTGCCAGCAGCTTCGGACAGGGAACCTACGAGCAGTACTTC. Protein: CASSFGQGTYEQYF. Drawing the rest from reference TRBV11-1 and TRBJ2-7, the complete variable domain is EAEVAQSPRYKITEKSQAVAFWCDPISGHATLYWYRQILGQGPELLVQFQDESVVDDSQLPKDRFSAERLKGVDSTLKIQPAELGDSAMYLCASSFGQGTYEQYFGPGTRLTVT.

V usage is TRBV7-2 and J usage is TRBJ2-7; TRBD2 aligns across 13 bases. Germline lookup yields CDR1 SGHTA and CDR2 FQGNSA. The ends lost 7 bases at V and 1 base at J; junction bases unmatched: 1. This CDR3 is built from 14 residues. The CDR3 region is CASKGLAGSYEQYF. The CDR3, as DNA: TGTGCCAGCAAGGGACTAGCGGGGTCCTACGAGCAGTACTTC.